The T cell receptor (beta chain) described here comes from a study of response to subunit inactivated influenza vaccine. Study-wide findings and caveats: That few new T cells are recruited by each seasonal influenza vaccination was the authors' suggestion.

This clonotype came up a few times. Its target is not known. TCRdb re-analysed the RT-PCR reads in MiXCR, keeping a single row per CDR3 protein. This table holds around 520,000 distinct CDR3 sequences, approximately 10% found once. CDR3 length equals 14 residues. V lost 2 bases to trimming and J lost 3 bases, with 11 bases between them. Germline values: CDR1 SGHDT, CDR2 YYEEEE. This chain connects TRBV5-6 to TRBJ2-5; D may be TRBD2 (5 bases). This TCR derives from a man aged 45 to 65 who received an inactivated influenza vaccine. This sample comprised PBMCs from blood, obtained on the day of vaccination. The CDR3 region is CASSLTGFEETQYF. CDR3 DNA sequence: TGTGCCAGCAGCTTAACGGGGTTTGAAGAGACCCAGTACTTC.